A selection of T cell receptor beta chains follows, all from one sample in a study of blood T cell repertoires in COVID-19. Repertoires were generated with immunoSEQ multiplex PCR, while TCRdb's copy carries only in-frame clones and drops some. The sample carries 280,000 or so clones, about 89% recorded once. The sample consisted of peripheral blood. The receptors derive from a woman aged 60-75 years with acute or convalescent COVID-19. Both conserved end residues are part of each CDR3. The order of the fields is clone size, J gene, V gene, D gene, CDR3 length, CDR3 protein, CDR3 DNA. D genes are given only for firm matches. Size values are once, few and many counts, or a class for expanded clones, and some rows have none.

size: .
J: TRBJ2-1
V: TRBV7-9
D: .
length: 18
CDR3: CASSLSSGVMFSYNEQFF
DNA: TGTGCCAGCAGCTTATCGTCGGGGGTGATGTTCTCCTACAATGAGCAGTTCTTC

size: .
J: TRBJ2-5
V: TRBV11-2
D: .
length: 13
CDR3: CASSFLRVETQYF
DNA: TGTGCCAGCAGCTTTCTCAGGGTAGAGACCCAGTACTTC

size: once
J: TRBJ2-7
V: TRBV19
D: TRBD2
length: 15
CDR3: CARRGTSGRFQEQYF
DNA: TGTGCCAGGAGGGGAACTAGCGGGAGATTTCAAGAGCAGTACTTC

size: .
J: TRBJ2-3
V: TRBV6-5
D: .
length: 14
CDR3: CASRREWAEATQYF
DNA: TGTGCCAGCAGACGGGAATGGGCCGAGGCCACGCAGTATTTT

size: .
J: TRBJ1-2
V: TRBV11-3
D: .
length: 15
CDR3: CASSQDPSANYGYTF
DNA: TGTGCCAGCAGCCAGGATCCTAGCGCTAACTATGGCTACACCTTC

size: .
J: TRBJ1-2
V: TRBV6-5
D: TRBD1
length: 14
CDR3: CASSRGTASYGYTF
DNA: TGTGCCAGCAGCAGGGGGACGGCTTCCTATGGCTACACCTTC

size: .
J: TRBJ2-4
V: TRBV9
D: .
length: 15
CDR3: CASSVGGEAQNIQYF
DNA: TGTGCCAGCAGCGTAGGGGGGGAGGCCCAAAACATTCAGTACTTC

size: .
J: TRBJ2-7
V: TRBV28
D: .
length: 18
CDR3: CASSLFAVRDHPTYEQYF
DNA: TGTGCCAGCAGTTTATTCGCGGTGAGAGACCACCCCACCTACGAGCAGTACTTC

size: .
J: TRBJ1-4
V: TRBV18
D: TRBD1
length: 16
CDR3: CASSSLQGQGYEKLFF
DNA: TGTGCCAGCTCCTCCCTTCAGGGACAGGGTTATGAAAAACTGTTTTTT

size: .
J: TRBJ1-2
V: TRBV4-1
D: TRBD1
length: 16
CDR3: CASSTGGGQGARGYTF
DNA: TGCGCCAGCAGCACGGGTGGGGGACAGGGGGCGCGGGGCTACACCTTC

size: .
J: TRBJ2-2
V: TRBV29-1
D: .
length: 14
CDR3: CSVARRVGTGELFF
DNA: TGCAGCGTTGCAAGGCGGGTAGGGACCGGGGAGCTGTTTTTT

size: .
J: TRBJ2-7
V: TRBV28
D: .
length: 17
CDR3: CASSSAFTGPWGHEQYF
DNA: TGTGCCAGCAGCTCAGCCTTCACAGGGCCCTGGGGGCACGAGCAGTACTTC

size: .
J: TRBJ2-2
V: TRBV27
D: TRBD2
length: 15
CDR3: CASRTGGTTTGELFF
DNA: TGTGCCAGCAGGACGGGAGGCACCACCACCGGGGAGCTGTTTTTT

size: .
J: TRBJ1-2
V: TRBV28
D: .
length: 13
CDR3: CASSAHRVKGYTF
DNA: TGTGCCAGCAGTGCCCACAGGGTTAAGGGCTACACCTTC

size: .
J: TRBJ1-5
V: TRBV28
D: TRBD1
length: 15
CDR3: CASSTGGQGNQPQHF
DNA: TGTGCCAGCAGTACTGGGGGACAGGGCAATCAGCCCCAGCATTTT

size: .
J: TRBJ2-2
V: TRBV4-1
D: TRBD1
length: 16
CDR3: CASSHQGTDYTGELFF
DNA: TGCGCCAGCAGCCACCAAGGGACAGACTACACCGGGGAGCTGTTTTTT

size: .
J: TRBJ1-2
V: TRBV18
D: .
length: 15
CDR3: CASSPIGTAEYGYTF
DNA: TGTGCCAGCTCACCAATAGGAACAGCGGAATATGGCTACACCTTC

size: .
J: TRBJ2-3
V: TRBV4-3
D: TRBD2
length: 17
CDR3: CASSPGLAGPSTDTQYF
DNA: TGCGCCAGCAGCCCGGGACTAGCGGGACCTAGCACAGATACGCAGTATTTT

size: .
J: TRBJ1-4
V: TRBV18
D: .
length: 16
CDR3: CASSNTRGTTGEKLFF
DNA: TGTGCCAGCTCAAATACCCGTGGGACTACAGGGGAAAAACTGTTTTTT

size: .
J: TRBJ1-4
V: TRBV2
D: .
length: 15
CDR3: CASRPRRSLDEKLFF
DNA: TGTGCCAGCAGGCCCCGGAGATCCCTAGATGAAAAACTGTTTTTT